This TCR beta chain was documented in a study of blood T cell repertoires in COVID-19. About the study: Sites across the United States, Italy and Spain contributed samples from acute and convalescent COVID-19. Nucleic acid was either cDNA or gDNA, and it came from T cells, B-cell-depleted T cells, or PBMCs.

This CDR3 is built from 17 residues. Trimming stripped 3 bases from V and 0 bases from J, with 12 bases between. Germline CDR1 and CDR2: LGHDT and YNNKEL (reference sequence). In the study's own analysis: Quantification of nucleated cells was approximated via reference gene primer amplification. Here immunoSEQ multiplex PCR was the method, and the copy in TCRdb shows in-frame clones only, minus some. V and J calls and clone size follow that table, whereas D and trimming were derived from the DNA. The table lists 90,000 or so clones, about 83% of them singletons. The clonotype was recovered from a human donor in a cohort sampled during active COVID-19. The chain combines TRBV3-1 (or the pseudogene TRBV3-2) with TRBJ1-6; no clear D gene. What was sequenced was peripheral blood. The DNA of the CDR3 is TGTGCCAGCAGCCAGAGGAGAGGGAGCTCCTATAATTCACCCCTCCACTTT. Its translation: CASSQRRGSSYNSPLHF.